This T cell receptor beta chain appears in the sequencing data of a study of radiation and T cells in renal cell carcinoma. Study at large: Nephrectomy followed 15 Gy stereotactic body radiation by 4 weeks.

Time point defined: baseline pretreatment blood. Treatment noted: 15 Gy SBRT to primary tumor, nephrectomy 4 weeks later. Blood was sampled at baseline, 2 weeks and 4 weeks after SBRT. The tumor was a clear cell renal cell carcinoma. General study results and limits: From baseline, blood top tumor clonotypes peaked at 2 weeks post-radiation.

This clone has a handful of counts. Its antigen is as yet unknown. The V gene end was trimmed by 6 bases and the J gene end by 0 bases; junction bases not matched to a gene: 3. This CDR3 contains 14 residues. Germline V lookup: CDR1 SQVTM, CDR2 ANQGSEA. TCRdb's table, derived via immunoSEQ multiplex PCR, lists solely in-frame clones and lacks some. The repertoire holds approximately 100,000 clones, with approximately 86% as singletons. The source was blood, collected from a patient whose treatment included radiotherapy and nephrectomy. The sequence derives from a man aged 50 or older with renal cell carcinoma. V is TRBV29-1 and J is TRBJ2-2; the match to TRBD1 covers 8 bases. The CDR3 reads CSVSDRANTGELFF. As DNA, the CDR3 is TGCAGCGTCTCGGACAGGGCGAACACCGGGGAGCTGTTTTTT.